This T cell receptor beta chain was found in a study of T cell responses to AZD1222 COVID-19 vaccine. TCRdb's copy holds only in-frame clones and misses some; the assay was immunoSEQ multiplex PCR. The repertoire has tens of thousands of clones, 65% to 85% of them found once; the top ten carry 22%. This clone has just a few counts. Germline V gives CDR1 ENHRY, CDR2 SYGVKD. The CDR3 has 14 residues. V was clipped by 4 bases and J by 1 base, with 10 bases between them. This clonotype originated in an adult in good health. The specimen was peripheral blood, collected on day 0 of AZD1222 vaccination. This chain uses TRBV10-3 with TRBJ1-1; D is unclear. The CDR3 is CAISAATTNTEAFF. The CDR3, as DNA: TGTGCCATCAGTGCAGCCACCACGAACACTGAAGCTTTCTTT.